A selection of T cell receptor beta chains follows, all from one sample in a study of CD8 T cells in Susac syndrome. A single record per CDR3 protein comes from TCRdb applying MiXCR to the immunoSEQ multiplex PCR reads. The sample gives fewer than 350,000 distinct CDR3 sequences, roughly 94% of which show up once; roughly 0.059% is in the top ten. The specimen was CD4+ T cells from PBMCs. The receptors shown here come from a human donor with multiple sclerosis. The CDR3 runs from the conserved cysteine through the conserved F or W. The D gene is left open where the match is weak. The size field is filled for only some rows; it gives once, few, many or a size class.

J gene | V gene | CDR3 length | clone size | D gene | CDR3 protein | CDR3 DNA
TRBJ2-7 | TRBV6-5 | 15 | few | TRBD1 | CASSYSRTGGYEQYF | TGTGCCAGCAGTTACTCCCGGACAGGGGGCTACGAGCAGTACTTC
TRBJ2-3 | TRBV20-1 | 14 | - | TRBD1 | CSAYQGGVADTQYF | TGCAGTGCCTATCAAGGGGGCGTCGCAGATACGCAGTATTTT
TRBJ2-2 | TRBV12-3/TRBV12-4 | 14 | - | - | CASSLARLTGELFF | TGTGCCAGCAGTTTAGCCCGACTCACCGGGGAGCTGTTTTTT
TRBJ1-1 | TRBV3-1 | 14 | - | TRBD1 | CASTPQGGDTEAFF | TGTGCCAGCACTCCACAGGGGGGGGACACTGAAGCTTTCTTT
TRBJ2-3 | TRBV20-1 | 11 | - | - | CSARITDTQYF | TGCAGTGCTAGAATCACAGATACGCAGTATTTT
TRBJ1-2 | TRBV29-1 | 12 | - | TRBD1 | CSAWDSVYGYTF | TGCAGCGCCTGGGACAGTGTCTATGGCTACACCTTC
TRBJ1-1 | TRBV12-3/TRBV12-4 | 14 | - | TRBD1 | CASSVGQVNTEAFF | TGTGCCAGCAGTGTGGGACAGGTGAACACTGAAGCTTTCTTT
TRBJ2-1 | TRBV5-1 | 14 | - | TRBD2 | CASSGTSGGYEQFF | TGCGCCAGCAGCGGGACTAGCGGGGGGTATGAGCAGTTCTTC
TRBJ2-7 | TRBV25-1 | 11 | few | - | CATSPFREQYF | TGTGCCACTTCCCCATTCCGCGAGCAGTACTTC
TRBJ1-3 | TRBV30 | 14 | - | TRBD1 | CAWSAGGSGNTIYF | TGTGCCTGGAGTGCAGGGGGCTCTGGAAACACCATATATTTT
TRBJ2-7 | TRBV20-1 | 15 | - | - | CSASKGAESSYEQYF | TGCAGTGCTAGTAAGGGAGCGGAAAGCTCCTACGAGCAGTACTTC
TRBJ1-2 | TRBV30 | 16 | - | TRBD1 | CAWSAPGQGARFGYTF | TGTGCCTGGAGTGCACCGGGACAGGGGGCAAGATTTGGCTACACCTTC
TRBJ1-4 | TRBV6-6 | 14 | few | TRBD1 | CASRLTGGGEKLFF | TGTGCCAGCAGGCTGACAGGGGGCGGCGAAAAACTGTTTTTT
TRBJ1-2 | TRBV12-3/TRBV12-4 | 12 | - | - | CASRPGYYGYTF | TGTGCCAGCAGGCCAGGGTACTATGGCTACACCTTC
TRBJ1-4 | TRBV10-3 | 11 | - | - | CATRGDEKLFF | TGTGCCACCAGGGGTGATGAAAAACTGTTTTTT
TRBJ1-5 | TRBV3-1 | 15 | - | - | CASSRSGGANQPQHF | TGTGCCAGCAGCCGTTCCGGGGGTGCCAATCAGCCCCAGCATTTT
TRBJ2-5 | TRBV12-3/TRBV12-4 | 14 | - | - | CASSQDRTQETQYF | TGTGCCAGCAGCCAGGACAGAACACAAGAGACCCAGTACTTC
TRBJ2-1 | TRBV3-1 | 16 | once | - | CASSLAGGVSYNEQFF | TGTGCCAGCAGCCTTGCTGGCGGGGTGAGTTACAATGAGCAGTTCTTC
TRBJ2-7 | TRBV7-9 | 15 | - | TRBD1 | CASSLVGTGGYEQYF | TGTGCCAGCAGCTTAGTCGGGACAGGGGGTTACGAGCAGTACTTC
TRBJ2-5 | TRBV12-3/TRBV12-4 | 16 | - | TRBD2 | CASSPGRAGDQETQYF | TGTGCCAGCAGTCCGGGGAGGGCGGGGGACCAAGAGACCCAGTACTTC
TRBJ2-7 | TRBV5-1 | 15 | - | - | CASSFGVGGTYEQYF | TGCGCCAGCAGCTTTGGTGTGGGCGGGACCTACGAGCAGTACTTC
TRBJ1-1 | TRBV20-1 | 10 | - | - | CSAASTEAFF | TGCAGTGCTGCCAGCACTGAAGCTTTCTTT
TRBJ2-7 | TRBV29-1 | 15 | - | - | CSVGAPGVQSYEQYF | TGCAGCGTAGGAGCCCCGGGGGTCCAATCCTACGAGCAGTACTTC
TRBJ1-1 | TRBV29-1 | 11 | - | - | CSVVPYTEAFF | TGCAGCGTTGTCCCCTACACTGAAGCTTTCTTT
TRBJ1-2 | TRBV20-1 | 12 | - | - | CSARVEGYGYTF | TGCAGTGCTAGAGTTGAAGGGTATGGCTACACCTTC
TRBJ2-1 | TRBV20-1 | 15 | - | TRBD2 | CSARGSSGGYNEQFF | TGCAGTGCTAGAGGGTCTAGCGGCGGGTACAATGAGCAGTTCTTC
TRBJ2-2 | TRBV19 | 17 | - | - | CASNSQPPARYTGELFF | TGTGCCAGTAATAGCCAACCTCCCGCCCGATACACCGGGGAGCTGTTTTTT
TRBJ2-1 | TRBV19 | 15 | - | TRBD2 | CASQASGGVYNEQFF | TGTGCCAGTCAAGCCTCGGGGGGGGTATACAATGAGCAGTTCTTC
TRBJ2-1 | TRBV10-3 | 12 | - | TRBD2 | CAIRSGSDEQFF | TGTGCCATCAGGAGCGGGAGCGATGAGCAGTTCTTC
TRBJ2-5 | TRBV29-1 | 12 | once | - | CSVSRSEGAQYF | TGCAGCGTTTCCAGGAGCGAAGGGGCCCAGTACTTC
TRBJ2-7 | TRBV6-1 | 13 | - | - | CASSFGSSYELYF | TGTGCCAGCAGTTTCGGGAGCTCCTACGAGCTGTACTTC